The entry below describes one T cell receptor beta chain. This CDR3 comprises 15 residues. The germline CDR1 and CDR2 sequences are ENHRY and SYGVKD. The V end lost 3 bases, the J end lost 0 bases, and 9 bases lay between the germline ends. Original processing methods: How many nucleated cells were present was estimated from reference gene primer amplification. The table came from immunoSEQ multiplex PCR; TCRdb's copy has only in-frame clones and leaves some out. The V and J calls and clone size are taken from that table; D and trimming were inferred from the DNA. Here the sample spans about 200,000 clones, around four fifths being singletons. This sample is drawn from a study of blood T cell repertoires in COVID-19.

This chain links TRBV10-3 with TRBJ1-5; D possibly corresponds to TRBD1 (6 bases). The sequenced sample consisted of peripheral blood. This clonotype was sampled from a woman between 40 and 50 years old with active or convalescent COVID-19. The CDR3 is CAISDQTGSNQPQHF. CDR3 nucleotide sequence: TGTGCCATCAGTGACCAGACAGGTAGCAATCAGCCCCAGCATTTT.